A selection of T cell receptor beta chains follows, all from one sample in a study of T cells after yellow fever vaccination. Via MiXCR, TCRdb re-called the 5' RACE reads, giving one row per CDR3 protein. The repertoire has a few hundred thousand distinct CDR3 sequences, 7.5% to 9% of them found once; the top ten carry 3% to 3.5%. The input for sequencing was CD4+ T cells sorted from PBMCs, taken 5 days after the yellow fever booster vaccination. The receptors were gathered from a man in his late teens or twenties who received the YFV17D yellow fever vaccine. The CDR3 runs from the conserved cysteine through the conserved F or W. D genes are given only for firm matches. Expanded clones get a size class; other rows say once, few or many, or leave the size out.

J gene: TRBJ1-1; clone size: .; V gene: TRBV29-1; D gene: .; CDR3 protein: CSVAQANTEAFF; CDR3 DNA: TGCAGCGTTGCCCAGGCCAACACTGAAGCTTTCTTT
J gene: TRBJ2-6; clone size: .; V gene: TRBV7-9; D gene: TRBD2; CDR3 protein: CASSQPKLAGHTPGANVLTF; CDR3 DNA: TGTGCCAGCAGCCAACCTAAACTAGCGGGGCATACCCCTGGGGCCAACGTCCTGACTTTC
J gene: TRBJ2-2; clone size: many; V gene: TRBV12-3/TRBV12-4; D gene: .; CDR3 protein: CASSRRALDTGELFF; CDR3 DNA: TGTGCCAGCAGTCGCCGGGCCCTGGACACCGGGGAGCTGTTTTTT
J gene: TRBJ1-2; clone size: .; V gene: TRBV7-2; D gene: .; CDR3 protein: CASSSNYFDYGYTF; CDR3 DNA: TGTGCCAGCAGCTCAAACTATTTTGACTATGGCTACACCTTC
J gene: TRBJ1-1; clone size: few; V gene: TRBV6-5; D gene: .; CDR3 protein: CASSYSGMGREQAFF; CDR3 DNA: TGTGCCAGCAGTTACTCGGGGATGGGAAGGGAACAAGCTTTCTTT
J gene: TRBJ2-1; clone size: many; V gene: TRBV20-1; D gene: TRBD2; CDR3 protein: CSANPASGGDNEQFF; CDR3 DNA: TGCAGTGCTAACCCGGCTAGCGGGGGGGATAATGAGCAGTTCTTC
J gene: TRBJ2-3; clone size: .; V gene: TRBV20-1; D gene: .; CDR3 protein: CSASHRGTDTQYF; CDR3 DNA: TGCAGTGCTAGTCATCGGGGCACAGATACGCAGTATTTT
J gene: TRBJ1-5; clone size: few; V gene: TRBV14; D gene: .; CDR3 protein: CASSPGTPNQPQHF; CDR3 DNA: TGTGCCAGCAGCCCCGGGACACCGAATCAGCCCCAGCATTTT
J gene: TRBJ2-1; clone size: .; V gene: TRBV9; D gene: .; CDR3 protein: CASSVGGILYNEQFF; CDR3 DNA: TGTGCCAGCAGCGTAGGTGGCATTCTATACAATGAGCAGTTCTTC
J gene: TRBJ2-3; clone size: many; V gene: TRBV7-2; D gene: TRBD2; CDR3 protein: CASRLGGGPSTDTQYF; CDR3 DNA: TGTGCCAGCAGGTTGGGGGGAGGGCCTAGCACAGATACGCAGTATTTT
J gene: TRBJ1-2; clone size: .; V gene: TRBV15; D gene: .; CDR3 protein: CATSRGGFDGPYGYTF; CDR3 DNA: TGTGCCACCAGCAGGGGGGGTTTCGATGGCCCCTATGGCTACACCTTC
J gene: TRBJ2-7; clone size: few; V gene: TRBV11-2; D gene: TRBD2; CDR3 protein: CASSLGLAAYEQYF; CDR3 DNA: TGTGCCAGCAGCCTGGGACTAGCCGCCTACGAGCAGTACTTC
J gene: TRBJ1-1; clone size: .; V gene: TRBV15; D gene: .; CDR3 protein: CATSRGYRDQAFF; CDR3 DNA: TGTGCCACCAGCAGAGGTTACAGGGACCAAGCTTTCTTT